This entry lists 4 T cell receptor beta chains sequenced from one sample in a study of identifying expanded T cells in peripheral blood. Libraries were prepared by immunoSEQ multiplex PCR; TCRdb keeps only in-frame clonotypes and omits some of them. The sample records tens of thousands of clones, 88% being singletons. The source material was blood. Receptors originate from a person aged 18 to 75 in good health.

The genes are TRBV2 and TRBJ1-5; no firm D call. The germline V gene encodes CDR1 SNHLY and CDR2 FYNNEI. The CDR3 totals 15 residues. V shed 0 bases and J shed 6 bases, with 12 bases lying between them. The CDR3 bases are TGTGCCAGCAGTGAAGCGCTTGGCCGCGGTCAGCCCCAGCATTTT. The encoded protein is CASSEALGRGQPQHF.

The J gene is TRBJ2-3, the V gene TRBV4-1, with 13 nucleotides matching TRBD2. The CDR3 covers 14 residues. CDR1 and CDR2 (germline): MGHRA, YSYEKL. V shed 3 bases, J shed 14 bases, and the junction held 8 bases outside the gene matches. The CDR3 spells CASSHPGTSGAPYF. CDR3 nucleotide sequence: TGCGCCAGCAGCCACCCAGGGACTAGCGGGGCCCCGTATTTT.

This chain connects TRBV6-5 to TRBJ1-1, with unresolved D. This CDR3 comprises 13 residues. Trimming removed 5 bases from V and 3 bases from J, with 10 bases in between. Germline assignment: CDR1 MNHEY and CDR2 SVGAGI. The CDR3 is CASSPPSDTEAFF. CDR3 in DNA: TGTGCCAGCAGTCCCCCATCGGACACTGAAGCTTTCTTT.

The CDR3 here is CASSHGLAGSYEQYF. The CDR3 DNA sequence: TGCGCCAGCAGCCATGGACTAGCGGGTTCCTACGAGCAGTACTTC. V is TRBV4-3 and J is TRBJ2-7, with 11 bases aligning to TRBD2. Germline trimming cut 3 bases from V and 1 base from J; bases unmatched to any gene: 2. The CDR3 has 15 amino acids. Germline CDR1 and CDR2: LGHNA and YSLEER.